Listed here are 20 T cell receptor beta chains from one sample, sequenced in a study of T cell responses to AZD1222 COVID-19 vaccine. Clones were read by immunoSEQ multiplex PCR, and TCRdb kept only the in-frame ones, dropping some. The table shows 100,000 to 150,000 clones, with less than 95% occurring only once. The specimen comprised peripheral blood, sampled on day 0 of AZD1222 vaccination. These receptors were taken from an adult in good health.

V usage is TRBV12-3 or TRBV12-4 and J usage is TRBJ2-1, with 7 bases aligning to TRBD2. The CDR3 length is 13 residues. V lost 3 bases to trimming and J lost 9 bases; unmatched junction nucleotides: 5. The CDR3 is CASSFQLAPEQFF. CDR3 bases: TGTGCCAGCAGTTTCCAACTAGCGCCTGAGCAGTTCTTC.

This chain joins TRBV5-1 and TRBJ2-1; possibly TRBD1 or TRBD2 for D (7 bases each). Germline V lookup: CDR1 SGHRS, CDR2 YFSETQ. The CDR3 length is 14 residues. V dropped 7 bases and J dropped 7 bases, with 18 bases sitting between them. The CDR3 protein is CASSGGEGENEQFF. The CDR3 DNA reads TGCGCCAGCTCAGGGGGGGAGGGCGAGAATGAGCAGTTCTTC.

By sample share, this clone is medium-sized. The V and J genes are TRBV9 and TRBJ2-7; D ambiguous. This CDR3 region has 14 residues. CDR1 and CDR2 (germline): SGDLS, YYNGEE. V was clipped by 0 bases and J by 0 bases, with 7 bases between them. In nucleotides, the CDR3 is TGTGCCAGCAGCGTAGCTCTAGGCTCCTACGAGCAGTACTTC. Translation: CASSVALGSYEQYF.

This clone appeared once. The gene calls are TRBV7-2 and TRBJ2-1, with 12 positions matching TRBD2. The CDR3 totals 19 residues. The ends lost 4 bases at V and 0 bases at J; junction bases unmatched: 10. Germline V CDR1 and CDR2: SGHTA, FQGNSA. As DNA, the CDR3 is TGTGCCAGCAGCTCCCGGACTAGCGGGGCCACCAGCTCCTACAATGAGCAGTTCTTC. The encoded protein is CASSSRTSGATSSYNEQFF. The full variable domain, with the rest looked up from reference TRBV7-2 and TRBJ2-1, is GAGVSQSPSNKVTEKGKDVELRCDPISGHTALYWYRQSLGQGLEFLIYFQGNSAPDKSGLPSDRFSAERTGGSVSTLTIQRTQQEDSAVYLCASSSRTSGATSSYNEQFFGPGTRLTVL.

This chain uses TRBV7-3 with TRBJ1-6; 7 positions match TRBD1. This CDR3 is built from 15 residues. Losses at the gene ends were 5 bases for V and 9 bases for J; bases not matched to a gene: 10. Germline CDR1 is SGHTA and CDR2 is FQGTGA. This CDR3 reads CASSPTGRGGSPLHF. The CDR3 DNA sequence: TGTGCCAGCAGCCCGACAGGGAGGGGTGGTTCACCCCTCCACTTT.

The chain links TRBV5-5 to TRBJ1-1, with D unresolved. The CDR3 is made up of 12 amino acids. Trimming pared 0 bases from V and 12 bases from J, leaving 12 bases between. Germline V gene lookup returns CDR1 SGHKS and CDR2 YYEKEE (reference sequence). CDR3 sequence (DNA): TGTGCCAGCAGCTTGGGTTCCAGCAGGCCTTTCTTT. The encoded protein is CASSLGSSRPFF.

Only one count was recorded for this clone. The chain joins TRBV30 to TRBJ2-6; TRBD1 might be the D (5 bases). Germline V lookup: CDR1 GTSNPN, CDR2 SVGIG (reference sequence). CDR3 size: 17 residues. V lost 0 bases, J lost 0 bases, and 12 bases lay in between. CDR3 in amino acids: CAWSVTGSNSGANVLTF. CDR3 nucleotides: TGTGCCTGGAGTGTTACAGGTAGTAACTCTGGGGCCAACGTCCTGACTTTC.

The chain carries TRBV5-4 and TRBJ1-3; D remains unclear. Trimming cost V 2 bases and J 0 bases, with 9 bases left between them. The CDR3 has 15 amino acids. Germline-derived CDR1 and CDR2 are SGHNT and YYREEE (reference sequence). The CDR3 spells CASSFGGNSGNTIYF. For the CDR3, the DNA is TGTGCCAGCAGCTTTGGTGGTAACTCTGGAAACACCATATATTTT.

The CDR3 is CASSPESGPGYGYTF. CDR3 sequence (DNA): TGTGCCAGCTCACCCGAGTCAGGGCCTGGCTATGGCTACACCTTC. The chain couples TRBV18 to TRBJ1-2; TRBD1 might be the D (5 bases). The CDR3 covers 15 residues. Germline V lookup: CDR1 KGHSH, CDR2 LQKENI. The V gene lost 3 bases and the J gene lost 4 bases, with 15 bases spanning the gap.

This clone has only one observation. The chain couples TRBV24-1 to TRBJ1-2; 8 bases agree with TRBD1. Looked up from germline, CDR1 is KGHDR and CDR2 is SFDVKD. CDR3 length: 15 amino acids. V lost 3 bases and J lost 3; bases outside the gene matches: 5. This CDR3 reads CATSDPGGADYGYTF. DNA of the CDR3: TGTGCCACCAGTGATCCAGGGGGCGCAGACTATGGCTACACCTTC.

The genes are TRBV5-1 and TRBJ1-1; D perhaps matches TRBD1 (5 bases). This CDR3 is 16 amino acids long. Germline loops: CDR1 SGHRS, CDR2 YFSETQ. V lost 0 bases and J lost 5, with 17 bases in between. CDR3: CASSLGLRGTETEAFF. As DNA, the CDR3 is TGCGCCAGCAGCTTGGGGCTGAGAGGGACGGAAACTGAAGCTTTCTTT. The entire variable domain, with the rest obtained from reference TRBV5-1 and TRBJ1-1, is as follows: KAGVTQTPRYLIKTRGQQVTLSCSPISGHRSVSWYQQTPGQGLQFLFEYFSETQRNKGNFPGRFSGRQFSNSRSEMNVSTLELGDSALYLCASSLGLRGTETEAFFGQGTRLTVV.

The chain has TRBV5-1 and TRBJ2-1; D not resolved. The length of the CDR3 is 12 residues. Between the trimmed V and J ends, which lost 4 bases and 6 bases, there was a span of 8 bases. Germline lookup yields CDR1 SGHRS and CDR2 YFSETQ. The CDR3 DNA is TGCGCCAGCAGCCGCTCTACCAATGAGCAGTTCTTC. Translating it yields CASSRSTNEQFF. The variable domain in full, completed from reference TRBV5-1 and TRBJ2-1, reads KAGVTQTPRYLIKTRGQQVTLSCSPISGHRSVSWYQQTPGQGLQFLFEYFSETQRNKGNFPGRFSGRQFSNSRSEMNVSTLELGDSALYLCASSRSTNEQFFGPGTRLTVL.

V usage is TRBV28 and J usage is TRBJ2-3; D unresolved. The CDR3 consists of 13 residues. CDR1 is MDHEN and CDR2 is SYDVKM in the germline V gene. V lost 3 bases to trimming and J lost 4 bases, with 8 bases between them. The CDR3 here is CASSLPGSDTQYF. In DNA form, the CDR3 reads TGTGCCAGCAGTTTGCCCGGGTCAGATACGCAGTATTTT.

The chain carries TRBV28 and TRBJ1-5; no firm D call. V lost 7 bases and J 11 bases, leaving 18 bases between the germline ends. The germline V gene encodes CDR1 MDHEN and CDR2 SYDVKM. This CDR3 is 13 amino acids long. The CDR3 loop reads CASTLSPDLAQHF. Here the CDR3 DNA reads TGTGCCAGCACATTAAGTCCGGATCTGGCCCAGCATTTT.

The chain employs TRBV5-1 and TRBJ2-1; no definite D call. V was shortened by 8 bases and J by 2 bases, with 5 bases between the two germline ends. This CDR3 comprises 11 residues. In germline, CDR1 is SGHRS, CDR2 YFSETQ. CDR3 amino acids: CASGPYNEQFF. DNA for the CDR3: TGCGCCAGTGGCCCCTACAATGAGCAGTTCTTC.

The rearrangement joins TRBV6-1 to TRBJ1-2; TRBD1 matches at 9 bases. CDR1 MNHNS and CDR2 SASEGT come from the germline V gene. The CDR3 sequence is 15 residues long. Unmatched junction bases numbered 4, after V lost 3 bases and J lost 2 bases. CDR3 amino acids: CASSDRTGENYGYTF. DNA for the CDR3: TGTGCCAGCAGTGACCGGACAGGGGAAAACTATGGCTACACCTTC.

The rearrangement uses TRBV25-1 and TRBJ2-5, with TRBD2 identical over 8 bases. The V gene's germline CDR1 is MGHDK and CDR2 SYGVNS. The CDR3 is made up of 14 amino acids. V dropped 5 bases and J dropped 1; count of bases not matched to a gene: 3. DNA of the CDR3: TGTGCCAGCAGTCCTCGGGGGGGCCAAGAGACCCAGTACTTC. This translates into CASSPRGGQETQYF.

The J gene is TRBJ2-7, the V gene TRBV2; 8 bases align to TRBD2. J lost 5 bases, V lost 1 base, and 10 bases had no gene match. Germline values: CDR1 SNHLY, CDR2 FYNNEI. The CDR3 is 16 residues long. The CDR3 loop reads CASSEEGAGVNDEQYF. DNA of the CDR3: TGTGCCAGCAGTGAAGAAGGAGCGGGAGTAAACGACGAGCAGTACTTC.

The V gene is TRBV11-1, the J gene TRBJ1-2; a weak D match, TRBD1 (6 bases). Germline CDR1 reads SGHAT; CDR2 reads FQDESV (reference sequence). Trimming shortened V by 5 bases and J by 2 bases, and 15 bases separated the two germline ends. The CDR3 length is 15 residues. The CDR3 region has the DNA TGTGCCAGCAGCCCAACCATCACAGGGAACTATGGCTACACCTTC. Protein: CASSPTITGNYGYTF.

This clone came up once. The V gene is TRBV5-6, the J gene TRBJ2-3; 7 nucleotides align to TRBD1. The trim removed 0 bases at V and 5 bases at J, leaving 3 bases unmatched. Germline CDR1 reads SGHDT; CDR2 reads YYEEEE. The CDR3 length is 14 residues. The CDR3 nucleotides read TGTGCCAGCAGCTTGGGGCAGGGGGTAGATACGCAGTATTTT. It is translated as CASSLGQGVDTQYF.